The 8 T cell receptor beta chains below come from one sample, sequenced in a study of monozygotic twins with inflammatory bowel disease. TCRdb re-called the 5' RACE reads and shows each CDR3 protein once, DNA omitted. The listing contains roughly 200,000 distinct CDR3 sequences. The sequencing sample was made of blood. The receptors come from a human donor with ulcerative colitis or Crohn's disease, or a healthy co-twin of an affected twin (not recorded which).

CDR3: CASRQEVADLYEQYF. This chain joins TRBV5-1 and TRBJ2-7; the D gene TCRdb calls, TRBD1, cannot be checked with no DNA. There are 15 residues in the CDR3. From germline, CDR1 is SGHRS and CDR2 YFSETQ.

This rearrangement joins TRBV20-1 to TRBJ1-4. This CDR3 spans 12 amino acids. CDR1 is DFQATT, CDR2 SNEGSKA, per germline (reference sequence). CDR3 residues: CSARDTNEKLFF.

The chain joins TRBV6-1 to TRBJ1-2. Germline CDR1 and CDR2: MNHNS and SASEGT. The CDR3 has 17 amino acids. CDR3 sequence reads: CASSPGQGRSPLYGYTF.

The rearrangement links TRBV27 to TRBJ1-5. Germline CDR1 and CDR2: MNHEY and SMNVEV (reference sequence). The CDR3 consists of 15 residues. The CDR3 sequence is CASSTGFYSNQPQHF.

The chain carries TRBV27 and TRBJ2-7. CDR1 is MNHEY and CDR2 is SMNVEV in the germline V gene (reference sequence). This CDR3 contains 14 residues. This chain's CDR3 is CASSLVGLPNEQYF.

The genes are TRBV18 and TRBJ1-5. This CDR3 contains 13 residues. Per germline, CDR1 KGHSH and CDR2 LQKENI. The CDR3 region is CASSPTLNQPQHF.

The rearrangement uses TRBV27 and TRBJ1-5; TCRdb indicates TRBD1, and absent DNA this call remains unverified. The CDR3 length is 14 residues. Germline CDR1 MNHEY, CDR2 SMNVEV (reference sequence). CDR3 amino acids: CASSLRSGAQPQHF.

The rearrangement joins TRBV5-1 to TRBJ1-2; the TRBD1 assignment by TCRdb is unverifiable without DNA. CDR1 is SGHRS, CDR2 YFSETQ, per germline. The CDR3 runs 12 residues. The CDR3 sequence is CASSLDGTGYTF. Full variable domain (missing parts from reference TRBV5-1 and TRBJ1-2): KAGVTQTPRYLIKTRGQQVTLSCSPISGHRSVSWYQQTPGQGLQFLFEYFSETQRNKGNFPGRFSGRQFSNSRSEMNVSTLELGDSALYLCASSLDGTGYTFGSGTRLTVV.